The rows below give T cell receptor beta chains drawn from one sample of a study of blood T cell repertoires in COVID-19. TCRdb's copy holds only in-frame clones and misses some; the assay was immunoSEQ multiplex PCR. The sample gives approximately 360,000 clones, around 87% of which show up once; approximately 7% is in the top ten. Sample: peripheral blood. All receptors derive from a man aged 18 to 35 with active or convalescent COVID-19. The CDR3 runs from the conserved cysteine through the conserved F or W. The D gene is left open where the match is weak. Size tells how often a clone was seen (once, few, many) or the class of an expanded clone, and some rows leave it out.

clone_size | j_call | d_call | v_call | cdr3_nt | cdr3_aa
NA | TRBJ2-3 | TRBD2 | TRBV9 | TGTGCCAGCAGCCAGTCAGGGAGGGGAGATACGCAGTATTTT | CASSQSGRGDTQYF
NA | TRBJ1-1 | NA | TRBV7-9 | TGTGCCAGCAGCCCCTGGGACAAACCATCTGGAGCTTTCTTT | CASSPWDKPSGAFF
NA | TRBJ1-1 | NA | TRBV14 | TGTGCCAGCAGCCAAAGGAGGGGAGCTCTATTAGGCACTGAAGCTTTCTTT | CASSQRRGALLGTEAFF
NA | TRBJ2-3 | TRBD2 | TRBV28 | TGTGCCAGCAGTTCCCCTCTCCCTAGCGGGGGGGCCCCCCCAGATACGCAGTATTTT | CASSSPLPSGGAPPDTQYF
NA | TRBJ1-2 | TRBD1 | TRBV2 | TGTGCCAGCATTCCCGACAGGGGGGGGTCCTATGGCTACACCTTC | CASIPDRGGSYGYTF
NA | TRBJ2-1 | TRBD2 | TRBV7-8 | TGTGCCAGCAGCCGCAGACCTAGCGGGACATCGAATGAGCAGTTCTTC | CASSRRPSGTSNEQFF
NA | TRBJ1-5 | NA | TRBV7-2 | TGTGCCAGCAGCCAGGGCCTAGATCAGCCCCAGCATTTT | CASSQGLDQPQHF
NA | TRBJ1-1 | NA | TRBV24-1 | TGTGCCACCAGTGATTTGCAGAACACTGAAGCTTTCTTT | CATSDLQNTEAFF
NA | TRBJ1-6 | TRBD1 | TRBV7-9 | TGTGCCAGCAGCTTTCAGGGGGTAGGATCACCCCTCCACTTT | CASSFQGVGSPLHF
NA | TRBJ1-4 | NA | TRBV28 | TGTGCCAGCAGTTCCAGGGGTGGCACTAATGAAAAACTGTTTTTT | CASSSRGGTNEKLFF
NA | TRBJ1-2 | TRBD1 | TRBV6-6 | TGTGCCAGCAGTTACGCGGACAGGGGAAGTGGGGGCTACACCTTC | CASSYADRGSGGYTF
NA | TRBJ2-1 | NA | TRBV2 | TGTGCCAGCAGTGACTATGAGCAGTTCTTC | CASSDYEQFF
NA | TRBJ1-6 | NA | TRBV5-1 | TGCGCCAGTAAAGAGCGAAGCTCCTATAATTCACCCCTCCACTTT | CASKERSSYNSPLHF
many | TRBJ2-7 | TRBD1 | TRBV28 | TGTGCCAGCAGCCGTCCGGGACAGGGGGCCCACGAGCAGTACTTC | CASSRPGQGAHEQYF
NA | TRBJ2-5 | TRBD1 | TRBV28 | TGTGCCAGCAGTAATCAGGGGGCGGGAGAGACCCAGTACTTC | CASSNQGAGETQYF
once | TRBJ1-1 | NA | TRBV4-2 | TGTGCCAGCAAAGTCGGGTCGTCGAACACTGAAGCTTTCTTT | CASKVGSSNTEAFF
NA | TRBJ1-5 | TRBD1 | TRBV24-1 | TGTGCCACCAGTGGACAGGGGTTGAATCAGCCCCAGCATTTT | CATSGQGLNQPQHF
NA | TRBJ2-7 | NA | TRBV3-1/TRBV3-2 | TGTGCCAGCAGCGGGGGGACGGCCCCCTACGAGCAGTACTTC | CASSGGTAPYEQYF
NA | TRBJ2-3 | TRBD2 | TRBV5-1 | TGCGCCAGCAGCTTTCCCAGGCGGGGGAGCACAGATACGCAGTATTTT | CASSFPRRGSTDTQYF
NA | TRBJ1-1 | TRBD1 | TRBV2 | TGTGCCAGCAGCATGACAGGGGAAAACACTGAAGCTTTCTTT | CASSMTGENTEAFF
NA | TRBJ1-2 | TRBD1 | TRBV7-9 | TGTGCCAGCAGCGTTCCGGGACAGGACTCCTATGGCTACACCTTC | CASSVPGQDSYGYTF
NA | TRBJ2-4 | TRBD2 | TRBV18 | TGTGCCAGCTCACCCACGGCGGGGGGCCAAAACATTCAGTACTTC | CASSPTAGGQNIQYF
NA | TRBJ2-1 | TRBD1 | TRBV11-2 | TGTGCCAGCAGCCTCCTGGGACAGGGGGGATTCAATGAGCAGTTCTTC | CASSLLGQGGFNEQFF
NA | TRBJ1-6 | TRBD1 | TRBV28 | TGTGCCAGCATTCAAGGAGGGACAGGGGATGGACCCCTCCACTTT | CASIQGGTGDGPLHF
NA | TRBJ1-4 | NA | TRBV5-8 | TGTGCCAGCAGCTTCCAGTCAACTAATGAAAAACTGTTTTTT | CASSFQSTNEKLFF
NA | TRBJ1-2 | NA | TRBV28 | TGTGCCAGCAGTTTACCCGTCGGGTATGGCTACACCTTC | CASSLPVGYGYTF
NA | TRBJ2-1 | TRBD2 | TRBV19 | TGTGCCAGTAGAAGCGGGGGGGTACATGAGCAGTTCTTC | CASRSGGVHEQFF
NA | TRBJ2-7 | NA | TRBV5-6 | TGTGCCAGCACCCCCACTCCGACAGCCAGCTCCTACGAGCAGTACTTC | CASTPTPTASSYEQYF
NA | TRBJ2-5 | NA | TRBV2 | TGTGCCAGCAGTTGGTCTTCAGCGGAGACCCAGTACTTC | CASSWSSAETQYF
few | TRBJ2-5 | TRBD2 | TRBV9 | TGTGCCAGCAGCGGGACTAGCGGGAGCCTGGAGACCCAGTACTTC | CASSGTSGSLETQYF
NA | TRBJ1-1 | TRBD1 | TRBV6-5 | TGTGCCAGCAGATTGACAGGGCCGGGGAACACTGAAGCTTTCTTT | CASRLTGPGNTEAFF
NA | TRBJ1-1 | NA | TRBV7-8 | TGTGCCAGCAGCCCACAGGGTATTACCACTGAAGCTTTCTTT | CASSPQGITTEAFF
NA | TRBJ1-6 | NA | TRBV9 | TGTGCCAGCAGCGCCGGACAGAAGAATTCACCCCTCCACTTT | CASSAGQKNSPLHF
NA | TRBJ1-3 | NA | TRBV5-4 | TGTGCCAGCAGCCCGGCGGGCGGGATATTCTCTGGAAACACCATATATTTT | CASSPAGGIFSGNTIYF
NA | TRBJ1-2 | TRBD1 | TRBV18 | TGTGCCAGCTCACCAGCGACAGGGGATGGCTACACCTTC | CASSPATGDGYTF
NA | TRBJ2-3 | TRBD2 | TRBV7-2 | TGTGCCAGCAGGTTACTAGCGGAAGCCACAGATACGCAGTATTTT | CASRLLAEATDTQYF
once | TRBJ1-5 | NA | TRBV15 | TGTGCCGCATGCGACAGAACCAGGCCTGATCAGCCCCAGCATTTT | CAACDRTRPDQPQHF
NA | TRBJ1-6 | TRBD1 | TRBV5-1 | TGCGCCAGCAGCTTGGACGGACAGGGGGCCTCTGGATCACCCCTCCACTTT | CASSLDGQGASGSPLHF
NA | TRBJ2-1 | TRBD1 | TRBV5-4 | TGTGCCAGCACCGGGACAGGGACCTACAATGAGCAGTTCTTC | CASTGTGTYNEQFF
once | TRBJ1-2 | NA | TRBV30 | TGTGCCTGGAAACAGGGAAGGGGTGGCTACACCTTC | CAWKQGRGGYTF
NA | TRBJ1-5 | TRBD1 | TRBV19 | TGTGCCAGTCGCCAACAGGGGGAGCAGCCCCAGCATTTT | CASRQQGEQPQHF
NA | TRBJ1-1 | TRBD1 | TRBV28 | TGTGCCACCCCTACCGGGGGCAGGGGGACCCGTGAAGCTTTCTTT | CATPTGGRGTREAFF
once | TRBJ2-7 | TRBD1 | TRBV7-6 | TGTGCCAGCAGCTTGACGGGGACAGAACCTACCTACGAGCAGTACTTC | CASSLTGTEPTYEQYF
NA | TRBJ1-2 | NA | TRBV3-1/TRBV3-2 | TGTGCCAGCAGCCAACTAGGATGGGGCTACACCTTC | CASSQLGWGYTF
NA | TRBJ1-5 | TRBD1 | TRBV15 | TGTGCCACCTCCCTTGGGACAGGGGTGGGTCAGCCCCAGCATTTT | CATSLGTGVGQPQHF
NA | TRBJ1-2 | TRBD1 | TRBV7-8 | TGTGCCAGCAGCTTAAGGGACAGGGATGGCTACACCTTC | CASSLRDRDGYTF
NA | TRBJ1-1 | NA | TRBV9 | TGTGCCAGCAGCGTAGCCAGTACGAACACTGAAGCTTTCTTT | CASSVASTNTEAFF
NA | TRBJ1-1 | NA | TRBV5-1 | TGCGCCAGCAGAAATATCAACAGGGACCGAGCTTTCTTT | CASRNINRDRAFF
NA | TRBJ1-1 | TRBD1 | TRBV7-9 | TGTGCCAGCAGCCCTGACAGGGGCCGGAACACTGAAGCTTTCTTT | CASSPDRGRNTEAFF
NA | TRBJ2-7 | TRBD1 | TRBV11-2 | TGTGCCAGCAGCTTTCGCCAGGGGGCTGTGTACGAGCAGTACTTC | CASSFRQGAVYEQYF
NA | TRBJ1-2 | NA | TRBV28 | TGTGCCAGCAGTTTAGGGCGCTATGGCTACACCTTC | CASSLGRYGYTF
once | TRBJ2-2 | NA | TRBV28 | TGTGCCAGCAGTTTTCGTGTTAAGAACACCGGGGAGCTGTTTTTT | CASSFRVKNTGELFF
NA | TRBJ1-5 | NA | TRBV6-2/TRBV6-3 | TGTGCCAGCAGTTATGGGGGGGCCATCGGTCAGCCCCAGCATTTT | CASSYGGAIGQPQHF
NA | TRBJ2-7 | TRBD2 | TRBV5-6 | TGTGCCAGCAGCTCAAGCGGGAGTAGTCCCTACGAGCAGTACTTC | CASSSSGSSPYEQYF